This T cell receptor beta chain was captured by sequencing in a study of glioma-infiltrating T cells after dendritic cell vaccination. Background on the study: At biweekly intervals, patients got three intradermal dendritic cell vaccine injections.

Before vaccination, two weeks after the third vaccination, and at progression, PBMC were collected. The primer mix had 60 V beta and 13 J beta primers. Some clones are missing from TCRdb's copy, which holds only in-frame ones; the method was immunoSEQ multiplex PCR. The table has tens of thousands of clones, 82% seen once. Trimming took 4 bases from V and 8 from J, leaving 16 bases between them. The CDR3 runs to 14 residues. Looked up from germline, CDR1 is MDHEN and CDR2 is SYDVKM. The genes are TRBV28 and TRBJ2-3, with D possibly matching TRBD1 (5 bases). The starting material was blood, obtained before dendritic cell vaccination. The TCR was taken from a human donor with glioblastoma. The DNA for the CDR3 is TGTGCCAGCAGTTCCCTCGTCAGGGTGGTTACGCAGTATTTT. Translation: CASSSLVRVVTQYF.